This TCR beta chain was documented in a study of response to subunit inactivated influenza vaccine. Points from the study as a whole: Authors proposed each seasonal influenza vaccination draws in few new T cells.

The table lists this clonotype with many counts. The antigen is not known. TCRdb re-analysed the RT-PCR reads in MiXCR, keeping a single row per CDR3 protein. The sample contains 650,000 to 800,000 distinct CDR3 sequences, 14% of which appear only once. This CDR3 comprises 15 residues. Germline CDR1 and CDR2: SGHAT and FQNNGV. With 5 bases clipped from V and 1 base from J, the junction kept 4 bases outside the gene matches. The sequence derives from a man between 50 and 59 years old who received an inactivated influenza vaccine. The source material was PBMCs from blood, sampled approximately 15 days before vaccination. This chain joins TRBV11-2 and TRBJ2-7; 11 bases align to TRBD1. The CDR3 nucleotides read TGTGCCAGCAGCCGAGGGACAGGGGGTTCCTACGAGCAGTACTTC. It yields the protein CASSRGTGGSYEQYF.